The clone carrying this TCR beta chain showed up just a few times. Its antigen is still unknown. The CDR3 length is 13 residues. The V end was cut by 3 bases, the J end by 4 bases, with 7 bases between. The germline gives CDR1 SGHVS, CDR2 FNYEAQ. The source of the sample is a study of resident and recirculating memory T cells in vitiligo. Looking at the study overall: Shave-biopsy epidermis from lesional and nonlesional skin was sequenced alongside PBMCs. General observations from the study: Sequences differed between biopsy sites and patients, suggesting private specificity.

The table came from immunoSEQ multiplex PCR; TCRdb's copy has only in-frame clones and leaves some out. The sample shows around 38,000 clones, around nine tenths of them seen only once. This rearrangement joins TRBV7-6 to TRBJ1-5; D ambiguous. The TCR was taken from a male donor with vitiligo. The sample was blood. CDR3 in DNA: TGTGCCAGCAGCTTGGGCAGAAATCAGCCCCAGCATTTT. Protein sequence: CASSLGRNQPQHF.